A single TCR beta chain is shown here with its context. V was pared by 6 bases and J by 11 bases, with 17 bases between. The germline V gene has CDR1 KGHSH and CDR2 LQKENI. There are 13 residues in the CDR3. The assay was immunoSEQ multiplex PCR, and TCRdb's table has in-frame clones only and misses some. In the table there are approximately 170,000 clones, about 85% of which are singletons. The sample is drawn from a study of blood T cell repertoires in COVID-19. The V and J genes are TRBV18 and TRBJ2-4; D perhaps matches TRBD2 (7 bases). This sequence originates from a man between 65 and 85 years old who had recovered from COVID-19. Sequenced input: peripheral blood. Written as DNA, the CDR3 is TGTGCCAGCTCCCCCGGAGAAGGGGGGGTTCAGTACTTC. It is translated as CASSPGEGGVQYF.